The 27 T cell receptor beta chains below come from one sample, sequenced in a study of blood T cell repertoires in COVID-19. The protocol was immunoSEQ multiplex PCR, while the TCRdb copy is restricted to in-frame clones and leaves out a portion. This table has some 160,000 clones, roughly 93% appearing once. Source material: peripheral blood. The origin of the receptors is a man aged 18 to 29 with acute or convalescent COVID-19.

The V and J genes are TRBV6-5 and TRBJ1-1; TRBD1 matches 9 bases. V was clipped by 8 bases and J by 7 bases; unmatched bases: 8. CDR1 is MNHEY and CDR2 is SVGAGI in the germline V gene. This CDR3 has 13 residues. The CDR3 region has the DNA TGTGCCAGCGTTGACAGGGGGAGTGTTGAAGCTTTCTTT. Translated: CASVDRGSVEAFF.

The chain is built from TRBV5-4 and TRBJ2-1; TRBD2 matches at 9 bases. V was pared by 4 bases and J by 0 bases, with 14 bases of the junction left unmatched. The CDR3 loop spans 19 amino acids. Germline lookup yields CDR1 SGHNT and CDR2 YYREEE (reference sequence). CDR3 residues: CASSRGGRARGSSYNEQFF. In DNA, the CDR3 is TGTGCCAGCAGCCGGGGCGGGAGGGCCCGAGGCTCCTCCTACAATGAGCAGTTCTTC.

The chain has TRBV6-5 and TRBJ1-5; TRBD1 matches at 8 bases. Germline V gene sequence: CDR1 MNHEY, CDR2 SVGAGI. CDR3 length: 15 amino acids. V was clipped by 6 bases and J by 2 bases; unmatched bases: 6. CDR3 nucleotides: TGTGCCAGCAGCCCGACAGGGGTGGGCAATCAGCCCCAGCATTTT. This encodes CASSPTGVGNQPQHF.

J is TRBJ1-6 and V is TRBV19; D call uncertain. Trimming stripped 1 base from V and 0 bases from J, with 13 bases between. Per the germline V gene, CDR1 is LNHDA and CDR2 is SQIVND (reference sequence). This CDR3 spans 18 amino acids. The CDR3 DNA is TGTGCCAGTAGTATAGTAGGGCCGGGGAACTCCTATAATTCACCCCTCCACTTT. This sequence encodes CASSIVGPGNSYNSPLHF.

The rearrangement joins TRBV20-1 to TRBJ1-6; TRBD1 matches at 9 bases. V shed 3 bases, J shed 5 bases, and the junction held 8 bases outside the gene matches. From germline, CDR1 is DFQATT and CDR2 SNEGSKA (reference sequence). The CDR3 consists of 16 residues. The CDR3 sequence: CSASDPGQGDNSPLHF. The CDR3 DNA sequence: TGCAGTGCTAGTGACCCGGGACAGGGCGATAATTCACCCCTCCACTTT.

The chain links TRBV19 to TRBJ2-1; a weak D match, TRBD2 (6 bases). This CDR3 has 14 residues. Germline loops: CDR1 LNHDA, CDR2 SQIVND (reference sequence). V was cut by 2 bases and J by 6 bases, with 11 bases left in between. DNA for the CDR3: TGTGCCAGTAGTATATGGGGGACTTCCAATGAGCAGTTCTTC. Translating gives CASSIWGTSNEQFF.

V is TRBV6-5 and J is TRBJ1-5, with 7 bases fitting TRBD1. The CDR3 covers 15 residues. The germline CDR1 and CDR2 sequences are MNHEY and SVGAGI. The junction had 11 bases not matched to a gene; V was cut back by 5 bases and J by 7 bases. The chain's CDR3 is CASSPNRGDGQPQHF. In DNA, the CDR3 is TGTGCCAGCAGTCCCAACAGGGGTGATGGCCAGCCCCAGCATTTT.

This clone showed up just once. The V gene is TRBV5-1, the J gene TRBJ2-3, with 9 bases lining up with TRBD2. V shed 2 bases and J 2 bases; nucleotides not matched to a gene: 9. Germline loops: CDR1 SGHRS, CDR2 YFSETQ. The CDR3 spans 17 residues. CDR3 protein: CASSLILAGGFTDTQYF. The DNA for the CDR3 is TGCGCCAGCAGCTTAATTCTGGCGGGGGGGTTCACAGATACGCAGTATTTT.

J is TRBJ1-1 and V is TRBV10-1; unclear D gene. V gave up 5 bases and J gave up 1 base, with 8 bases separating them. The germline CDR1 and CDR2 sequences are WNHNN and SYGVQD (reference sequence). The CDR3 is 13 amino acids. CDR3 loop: CASSLKQNTEAFF. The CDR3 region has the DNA TGCGCCAGCAGTCTCAAACAGAACACTGAAGCTTTCTTT.

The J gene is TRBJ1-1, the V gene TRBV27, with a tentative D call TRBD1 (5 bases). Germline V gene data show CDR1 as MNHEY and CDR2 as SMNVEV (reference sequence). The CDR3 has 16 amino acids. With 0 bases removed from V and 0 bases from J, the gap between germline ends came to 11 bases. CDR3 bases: TGTGCCAGCAGTTTATCGGGGGGTGGGGTGAACACTGAAGCTTTCTTT. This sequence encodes CASSLSGGGVNTEAFF.

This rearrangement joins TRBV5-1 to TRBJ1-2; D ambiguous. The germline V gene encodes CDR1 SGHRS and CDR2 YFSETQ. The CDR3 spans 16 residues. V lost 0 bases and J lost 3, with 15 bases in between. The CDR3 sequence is CASSLALGGQHYGYTF. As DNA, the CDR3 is TGCGCCAGCAGCTTGGCCTTGGGAGGCCAACACTATGGCTACACCTTC. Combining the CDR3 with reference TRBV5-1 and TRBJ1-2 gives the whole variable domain KAGVTQTPRYLIKTRGQQVTLSCSPISGHRSVSWYQQTPGQGLQFLFEYFSETQRNKGNFPGRFSGRQFSNSRSEMNVSTLELGDSALYLCASSLALGGQHYGYTFGSGTRLTVV.

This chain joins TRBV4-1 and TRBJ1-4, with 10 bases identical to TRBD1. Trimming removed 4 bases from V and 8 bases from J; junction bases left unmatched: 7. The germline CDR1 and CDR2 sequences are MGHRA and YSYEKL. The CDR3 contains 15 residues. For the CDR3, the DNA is TGCGCCAGCAGCCCAGACGGGACAGGGGACGAAAAACTGTTTTTT. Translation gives CASSPDGTGDEKLFF.

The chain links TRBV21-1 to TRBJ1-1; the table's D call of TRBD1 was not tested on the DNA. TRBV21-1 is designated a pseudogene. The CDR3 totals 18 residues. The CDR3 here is CASSLKRPGGNRNTEAFF. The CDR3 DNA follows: TGTGCCAGCAGCCTAAAGAGGCCAGGGGGGAACCGGAACACTGAAGCTTTCTTT.

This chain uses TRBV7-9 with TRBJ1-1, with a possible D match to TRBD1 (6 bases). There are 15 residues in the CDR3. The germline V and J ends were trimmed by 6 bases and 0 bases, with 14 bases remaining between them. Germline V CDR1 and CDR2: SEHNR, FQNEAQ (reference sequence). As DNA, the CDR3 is TGTGCCAGCAGTTTCCCAGGGGAAATGAACACTGAAGCTTTCTTT. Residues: CASSFPGEMNTEAFF.

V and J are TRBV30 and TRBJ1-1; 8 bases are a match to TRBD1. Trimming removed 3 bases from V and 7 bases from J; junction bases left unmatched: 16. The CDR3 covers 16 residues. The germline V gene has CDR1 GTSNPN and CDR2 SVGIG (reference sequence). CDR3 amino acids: CAWRLRLGQGTFEAFF. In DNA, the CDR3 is TGTGCCTGGAGACTAAGGTTAGGACAGGGAACTTTTGAAGCTTTCTTT.

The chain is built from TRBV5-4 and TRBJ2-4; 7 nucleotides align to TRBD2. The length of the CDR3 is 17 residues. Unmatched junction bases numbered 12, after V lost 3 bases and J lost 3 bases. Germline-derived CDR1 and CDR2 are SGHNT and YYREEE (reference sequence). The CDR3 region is CASSSGPGPGGKNIQYF. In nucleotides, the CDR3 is TGTGCCAGCAGCTCGGGCCCGGGGCCGGGGGGCAAAAACATTCAGTACTTC.

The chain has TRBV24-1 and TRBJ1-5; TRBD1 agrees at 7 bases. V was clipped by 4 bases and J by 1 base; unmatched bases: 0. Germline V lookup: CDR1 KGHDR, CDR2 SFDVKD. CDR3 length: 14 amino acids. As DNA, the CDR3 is TGTGCCACCAGTGAACAGGGGAGCAATCAGCCCCAGCATTTT. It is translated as CATSEQGSNQPQHF.

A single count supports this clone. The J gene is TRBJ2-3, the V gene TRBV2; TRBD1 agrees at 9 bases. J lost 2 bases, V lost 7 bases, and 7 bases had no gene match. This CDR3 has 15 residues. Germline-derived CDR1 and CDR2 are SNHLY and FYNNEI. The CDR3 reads CASMSRDRVTDTQYF. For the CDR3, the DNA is TGTGCCAGCATGAGTAGGGACAGGGTCACAGATACGCAGTATTTT.

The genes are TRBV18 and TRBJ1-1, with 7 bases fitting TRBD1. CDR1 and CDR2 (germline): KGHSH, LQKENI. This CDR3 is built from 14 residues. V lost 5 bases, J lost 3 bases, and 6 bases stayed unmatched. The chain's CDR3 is CASSYNRGDTEAFF. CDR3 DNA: TGTGCCAGCTCATATAACAGGGGTGACACTGAAGCTTTCTTT.

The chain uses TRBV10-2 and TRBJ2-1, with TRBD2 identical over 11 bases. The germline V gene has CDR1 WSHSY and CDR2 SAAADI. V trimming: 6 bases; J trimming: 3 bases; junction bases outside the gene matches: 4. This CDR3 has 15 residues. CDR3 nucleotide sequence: TGCGCCAGCAGGGCGGGACTAGCGGACTACAATGAGCAGTTCTTC. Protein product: CASRAGLADYNEQFF.

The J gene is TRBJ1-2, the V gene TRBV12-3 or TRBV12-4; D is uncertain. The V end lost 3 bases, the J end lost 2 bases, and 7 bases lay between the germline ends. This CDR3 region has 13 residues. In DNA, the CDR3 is TGTGCCAGCAGTTTTGGGCAGAACTATGGCTACACCTTC. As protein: CASSFGQNYGYTF.

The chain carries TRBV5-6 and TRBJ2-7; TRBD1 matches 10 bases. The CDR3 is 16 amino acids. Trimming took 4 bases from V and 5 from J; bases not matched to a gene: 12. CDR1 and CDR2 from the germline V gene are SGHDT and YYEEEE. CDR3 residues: CASSRGAGQGYHEQYF. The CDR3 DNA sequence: TGTGCCAGCAGCCGAGGCGCGGGACAGGGGTACCACGAGCAGTACTTC.

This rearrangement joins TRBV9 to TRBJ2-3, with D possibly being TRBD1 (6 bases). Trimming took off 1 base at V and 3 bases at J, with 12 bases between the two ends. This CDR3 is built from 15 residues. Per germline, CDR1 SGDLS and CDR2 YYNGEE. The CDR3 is CASSVRGGFTDTQYF. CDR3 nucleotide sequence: TGTGCCAGCAGCGTACGAGGGGGTTTTACAGATACGCAGTATTTT.

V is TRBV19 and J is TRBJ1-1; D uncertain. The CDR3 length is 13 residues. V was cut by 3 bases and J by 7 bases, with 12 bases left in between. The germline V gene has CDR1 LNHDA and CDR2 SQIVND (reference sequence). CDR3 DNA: TGTGCCAGTAGTATCCCTCCTCGAGGTGAAGCTTTCTTT. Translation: CASSIPPRGEAFF.

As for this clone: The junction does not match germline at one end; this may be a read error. For the CDR3, the DNA is TGTGCCACCAAAAACCGGGACAACCGGTTGGTTTTC. Protein product: CATKNRDNRLVF. V and J are TRBV19 and TRBJ2-6; a possible D gene is TRBD1 (6 bases). Germline lookup yields CDR1 LNHDA and CDR2 SQIVND (reference sequence). This CDR3 comprises 12 residues.

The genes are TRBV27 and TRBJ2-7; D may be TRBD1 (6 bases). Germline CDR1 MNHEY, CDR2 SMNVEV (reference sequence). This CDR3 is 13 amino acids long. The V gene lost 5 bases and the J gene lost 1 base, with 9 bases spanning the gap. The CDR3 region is CASSLDSSYEQYF. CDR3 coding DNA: TGTGCCAGCAGTCTGGACAGTTCCTACGAGCAGTACTTC.

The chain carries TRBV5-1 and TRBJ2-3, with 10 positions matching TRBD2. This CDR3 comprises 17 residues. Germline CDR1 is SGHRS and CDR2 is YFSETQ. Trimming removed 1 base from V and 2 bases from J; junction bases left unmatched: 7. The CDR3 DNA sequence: TGCGCCAGCAGCTTGTCCGGACTAGCGGATTACACAGATACGCAGTATTTT. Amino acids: CASSLSGLADYTDTQYF.